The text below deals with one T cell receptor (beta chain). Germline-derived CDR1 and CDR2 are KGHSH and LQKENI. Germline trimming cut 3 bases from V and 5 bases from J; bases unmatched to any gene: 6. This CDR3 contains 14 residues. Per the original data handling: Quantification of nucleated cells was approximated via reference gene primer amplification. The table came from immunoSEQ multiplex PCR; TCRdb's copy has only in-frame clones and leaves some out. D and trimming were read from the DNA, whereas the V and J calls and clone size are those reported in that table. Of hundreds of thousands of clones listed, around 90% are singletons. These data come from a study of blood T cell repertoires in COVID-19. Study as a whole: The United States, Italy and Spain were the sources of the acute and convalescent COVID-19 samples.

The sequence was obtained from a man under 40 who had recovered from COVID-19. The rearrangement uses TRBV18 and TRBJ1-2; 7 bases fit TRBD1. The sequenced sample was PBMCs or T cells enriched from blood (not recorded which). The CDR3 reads CASSPGQPPYGYTF. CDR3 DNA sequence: TGTGCCAGCTCACCGGGACAGCCCCCGTATGGCTACACCTTC.